The 17 T cell receptor beta chains below were found in one sample sequenced in a study of blood T cells in healthy people across ages. Then a second PCR, running about 7 to 11 cycles, was carried out with a sample-barcoded 5' primer and a J-beta primer mix. MiXCR, applied by TCRdb to the 5' RACE reads, yields one record per CDR3 protein. There are about 680,000 distinct CDR3 sequences in the sample; around half occur only once, and about a third lies in the top ten. Sequenced sample: blood. All receptors come from a woman aged 55-70 years in good health.

The V gene is TRBV7-2, the J gene TRBJ2-7; TRBD2 is a possible D gene (6 bases). Germline assignment: CDR1 SGHTA and CDR2 FQGNSA. This CDR3 is built from 17 residues. The V end was cut by 6 bases, the J end by 2 bases, with 23 bases between. DNA for the CDR3: TGTGCCAGCAGTTCCACCGGTGGCGGGACTCCCACCTACGAGCAGTACTTC. It codes for CASSSTGGGTPTYEQYF.

Written as DNA, the CDR3 is TGTGCCAGCAGTCCCCGAGGGGCAGGTCTAACCAAAAACATTCAGTACTTC. It codes for CASSPRGAGLTKNIQYF. J is TRBJ2-4 and V is TRBV2, with D perhaps assigned TRBD1 or TRBD2 (5 bases each). The CDR3 consists of 17 residues. Trimming took off 5 bases at V and 2 bases at J, with 19 bases between the two ends. The V gene's germline CDR1 is SNHLY and CDR2 FYNNEI. The full variable domain, in which reference TRBV2 and TRBJ2-4 provide the parts outside the CDR3, is EPEVTQTPSHQVTQMGQEVILRCVPISNHLYFYWYRQILGQKVEFLVSFYNNEISEKSEIFDDQFSVERPDGSNFTLKIRSTKLEDSAMYFCASSPRGAGLTKNIQYFGAGTRLSVL.

The chain links TRBV20-1 to TRBJ2-7, with 7 bases fitting TRBD2. CDR1 is DFQATT, CDR2 SNEGSKA, per germline (reference sequence). V trimming: 3 bases; J trimming: 1 base; junction bases outside the gene matches: 6. This CDR3 is 14 amino acids long. Here the CDR3 DNA reads TGCAGTGCTAGGGCAGACGGGAGGTCCTACGAGCAGTACTTC. This gives the protein CSARADGRSYEQYF.

With regard to this clonotype: The junction does not match germline at one end; this may be a read error. This chain uses TRBV7-2 with TRBJ2-5; TRBD2 is a possible D gene (6 bases). Germline lookup yields CDR1 SGHTA and CDR2 FQGNSA. This CDR3 contains 14 residues. The CDR3 DNA reads as TGTGTCAGCAGCCCGCTAGCGCGGCAAGAGACCCAGTACTTC. Translated, it gives CVSSPLARQETQYF.

V gene TRBV28 combines with J gene TRBJ2-1, with 10 bases that match TRBD2. CDR1 MDHEN and CDR2 SYDVKM come from the germline V gene. The CDR3 length is 16 residues. Trimming removed 4 bases from V and 4 bases from J; junction bases left unmatched: 7. The CDR3 loop reads CASSSSASGRYNEQFF. DNA for the CDR3: TGTGCCAGCAGTTCTTCCGCTAGCGGGAGATACAATGAGCAGTTCTTC.

The V call is TRBV20-1, the J call TRBJ2-2; 12 bases are a match to TRBD2. The V gene's germline CDR1 is DFQATT and CDR2 SNEGSKA (reference sequence). This CDR3 spans 15 amino acids. J was trimmed by 4 bases and V by 6 bases; bases with no gene match: 6. For the CDR3, the DNA is TGCAGTGCAGGACTAGCGGGACTTACCACCGGGGAGCTGTTTTTT. Its translation: CSAGLAGLTTGELFF.

The rearrangement links TRBV6-2 or TRBV6-3 to TRBJ2-1; TRBD1 matches at 9 bases. CDR1 is MNHEY, CDR2 SVGEGT, per germline. The CDR3 contains 17 residues. The trim removed 6 bases at V and 9 bases at J, leaving 18 bases unmatched. CDR3 DNA sequence: TGTGCCAGCAGCCCAAACAGGGGGCGTAGTAAATTCGGTGAGCAGTTCTTC. This codes for CASSPNRGRSKFGEQFF.

This clonotype showed up just once. The chain combines TRBV14 with TRBJ2-7; D is possibly TRBD2 (5 bases). The CDR3 has 14 residues. With 2 bases removed from V and 2 bases from J, the gap between germline ends came to 10 bases. The V gene's germline CDR1 is SGHDN and CDR2 FVKESK. The CDR3 here is CASSQQVGTYEQYF. CDR3 DNA: TGTGCCAGCAGCCAACAGGTCGGGACCTACGAGCAGTACTTC. Based on the CDR3 plus reference TRBV14 and TRBJ2-7, the full variable domain is EAGVTQFPSHSVIEKGQTVTLRCDPISGHDNLYWYRRVMGKEIKFLLHFVKESKQDESGMPNNRFLAERTGGTYSTLKVQPAELEDSGVYFCASSQQVGTYEQYFGPGTRLTVT.

This sequence joins TRBV2 and TRBJ2-7; D call uncertain. V lost 5 bases and J lost 4, with 9 bases in between. Germline V gene lookup returns CDR1 SNHLY and CDR2 FYNNEI. This CDR3 spans 12 amino acids. In DNA, the CDR3 is TGTGCCAGCAGTTGCTCCCGATACGAGCAGTACTTC. It codes for CASSCSRYEQYF.

This chain joins TRBV7-9 and TRBJ2-5; the D gene is possibly TRBD2 (6 bases). The V gene's germline CDR1 is SEHNR and CDR2 FQNEAQ (reference sequence). The CDR3 extends over 15 amino acids. V was trimmed by 6 bases and J by 11 bases, leaving 25 bases between them. Written as DNA, the CDR3 is TGTGCCAGCAGTCCGGGACCACAATTCGGCGGGATTCAGTACTTC. It yields the protein CASSPGPQFGGIQYF.

The rearrangement uses TRBV25-1 and TRBJ1-3; D gene unclear. CDR1 and CDR2 from the germline V gene are MGHDK and SYGVNS. Trimming cost V 3 bases and J 4 bases, with 10 bases left between them. This CDR3 has 14 residues. This chain's CDR3 is CASSDWGRGNTIYF. DNA for the CDR3: TGTGCCAGCAGTGACTGGGGTCGAGGAAACACCATATATTTT. Using reference TRBV25-1 and TRBJ1-3 for the parts outside the CDR3, the full variable domain is EADIYQTPRYLVIGTGKKITLECSQTMGHDKMYWYQQDPGMELHLIHYSYGVNSTEKGDLSSESTVSRIRTEHFPLTLESARPSHTSQYLCASSDWGRGNTIYFGEGSWLTVV.

The chain carries TRBV20-1 and TRBJ2-1; 9 positions agree with TRBD2. This CDR3 comprises 14 residues. Germline V gene data show CDR1 as DFQATT and CDR2 as SNEGSKA (reference sequence). The CDR3 spells CSRSGRGGWDEQFF. As DNA, the CDR3 is TGCAGCCGTAGCGGGAGAGGGGGATGGGATGAGCAGTTCTTC.

This chain's CDR3 is CASSQGRLSNTEAFF. The CDR3 bases are TGCGCCAGCAGCCAGGGCAGGTTGTCCAACACTGAAGCTTTCTTT. The rearrangement joins TRBV4-3 to TRBJ1-1, with no clear D. This CDR3 is built from 15 residues. V lost 3 bases, J lost 2 bases, and 13 bases lay in between. Germline values: CDR1 LGHNA, CDR2 YSLEER.

The chain is built from TRBV5-1 and TRBJ2-5; 9 positions agree with TRBD1. The CDR3 is 16 residues long. The V segment lost 7 bases and the J segment 5 bases; nucleotides outside the gene matches: 15. CDR1 and CDR2 (germline): SGHRS, YFSETQ. Here the CDR3 reads CASSYEGTGRAETQYF. CDR3 bases: TGCGCCAGCTCCTACGAGGGGACAGGGAGGGCGGAGACCCAGTACTTC.

The J gene is TRBJ2-6, the V gene TRBV7-6; D remains unclear. From germline, CDR1 is SGHVS and CDR2 FNYEAQ. The CDR3 consists of 13 residues. The V end was cut by 5 bases, the J end by 6 bases, with 8 bases between. Here the CDR3 reads CASSRRAANVLTF. The DNA of the CDR3 is TGTGCCAGCAGCCGTAGGGCGGCCAACGTCCTGACTTTC.

A single count supports this clonotype. The chain joins TRBV27 to TRBJ1-2, with D perhaps TRBD1 (6 bases). Germline CDR1 MNHEY, CDR2 SMNVEV (reference sequence). The CDR3 extends over 11 amino acids. V lost 8 bases, J lost 7 bases, and 11 bases lay in between. CDR3 nucleotide sequence: TGTGCCAGCGGGCAGGGGCTTGGCTACACCTTC. It yields the protein CASGQGLGYTF.

The rearrangement joins TRBV28 to TRBJ1-2, with D possibly matching TRBD1 (5 bases). Trimming cost V 5 bases and J 3 bases, with 7 bases left between them. Germline V gene sequence: CDR1 MDHEN, CDR2 SYDVKM. CDR3 length equals 12 residues. CDR3 coding DNA: TGTGCCAGCAGTAGGGGCCACTATGGCTACACCTTC. Translated: CASSRGHYGYTF.